This TCR beta chain originates from a study of radiotherapy plus CTLA-4 blockade in lung cancer. About the research overall: Disease control was achieved by less than 40% of patients, and objective responses by 18%.

Profiled with immunoSEQ multiplex PCR; TCRdb holds only in-frame clones, not every one. The sample has some 40,000 clones; approximately 75% are singletons. Notes on the study in general: Early clone dynamics of blood T cells, plus interferon-beta, reportedly predicted response best. In blood, after radiotherapy plus ipilimumab, tumor-derived TCR clones expanded.

CDR1 is SGHDT, CDR2 YYEEEE, per germline. This CDR3 is built from 13 residues. Trimming left V 1 base short and J 6 bases short, with 11 bases between. The study gave focal radiation plus ipilimumab CTLA-4 blockade to patients with chemo-refractory metastatic non-small-cell lung cancer. About this clone: What it recognizes is unknown.

Source: peripheral blood, taken from a patient treated with radiotherapy plus ipilimumab. The receptor was derived from a human donor with non-small cell lung cancer that progressed on radiotherapy plus ipilimumab. The chain has TRBV5-6 and TRBJ2-7, with no clear D. The CDR3 nucleotides are TGTGCCAGCAGCTTGTGGCCTGACTGCGAGCAGTACTTC. Translating it yields CASSLWPDCEQYF.